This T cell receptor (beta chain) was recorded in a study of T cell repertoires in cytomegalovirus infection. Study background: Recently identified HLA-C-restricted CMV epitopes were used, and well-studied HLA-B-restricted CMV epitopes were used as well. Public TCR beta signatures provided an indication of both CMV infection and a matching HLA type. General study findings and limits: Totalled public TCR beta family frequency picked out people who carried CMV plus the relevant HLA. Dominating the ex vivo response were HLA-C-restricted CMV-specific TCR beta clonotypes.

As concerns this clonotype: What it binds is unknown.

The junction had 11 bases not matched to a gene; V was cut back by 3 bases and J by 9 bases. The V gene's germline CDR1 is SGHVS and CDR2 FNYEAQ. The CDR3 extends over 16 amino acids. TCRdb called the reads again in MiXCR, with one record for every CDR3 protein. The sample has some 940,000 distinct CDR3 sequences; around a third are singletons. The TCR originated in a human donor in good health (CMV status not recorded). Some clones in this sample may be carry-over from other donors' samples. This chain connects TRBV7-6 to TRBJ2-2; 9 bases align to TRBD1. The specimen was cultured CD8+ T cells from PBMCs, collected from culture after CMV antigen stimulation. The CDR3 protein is CASSFWGQGQSWELFF. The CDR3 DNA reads TGTGCCAGCAGCTTTTGGGGACAGGGTCAAAGTTGGGAGCTGTTTTTT. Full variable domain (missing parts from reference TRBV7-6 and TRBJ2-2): GAGVSQSPRYKVTKRGQDVALRCDPISGHVSLYWYRQALGQGPEFLTYFNYEAQQDKSGLPNDRFSAERPEGSISTLTIQRTEQRDSAMYRCASSFWGQGQSWELFFGEGSRLTVL.